The 9 T cell receptor beta chains below come from one sample, sequenced in a study of blood T cells in healthy people across ages. Then a second PCR, running roughly 7 to 11 cycles, was carried out with a sample-barcoded 5' primer and a J-beta primer mix. TCRdb redid the calling of the 5' RACE reads with MiXCR, one entry per CDR3 protein. Among approximately 1.5 million distinct CDR3 sequences listed, roughly 43% were seen once. The sample comprised blood. The receptors here all came from a young woman in good health.

The J gene is TRBJ1-4, the V gene TRBV28; TRBD1 matches 11 bases. CDR1 is MDHEN and CDR2 is SYDVKM in the germline V gene. The V and J ends lost 8 bases and 0 bases, in that order; junction bases with no gene match: 11. This CDR3 has 18 amino acids. CDR3 sequence (DNA): TGTGCCAGCTCTACCGGGACAGGGGGTTCTGCAACTAATGAAAAACTGTTTTTT. Translating it yields CASSTGTGGSATNEKLFF.

This chain uses TRBV4-2 with TRBJ2-1; TRBD1 is a possible D gene (5 bases). The CDR3 is 15 residues long. Trimming cost V 0 bases and J 5 bases, with 11 bases left between them. The germline V gene encodes CDR1 LGHNA and CDR2 YNFKEQ. The CDR3 sequence is CASSQDAAGHNEQFF. Here the CDR3 DNA reads TGTGCCAGCAGCCAAGATGCCGCAGGGCACAATGAGCAGTTCTTC.

In its sample, this clonotype was seen a few times. CDR3 bases: TGTGCCAGCAGTATAGTGAACAATGAGCAGTTCTTC. Residues: CASSIVNNEQFF. The rearrangement uses TRBV2 and TRBJ2-1; D is uncertain. The V end was cut by 5 bases, the J end by 5 bases, with 7 bases between. Germline CDR1 is SNHLY and CDR2 is FYNNEI. This CDR3 region has 12 residues.

For this clonotype: A much larger clone differs from this one at a single base, so this may be a read error. The rearrangement uses TRBV24-1 and TRBJ1-2; the match to TRBD1 covers 7 bases. Germline-derived CDR1 and CDR2 are KGHDR and SFDVKD. The V gene end was trimmed by 8 bases and the J gene end by 2 bases; junction bases not matched to a gene: 7. The CDR3 has 14 amino acids. The CDR3 nucleotides read TGTGCCACCAAGACAGGGAAGCAAAACTATGGCTACACCTTC. Amino acid sequence: CATKTGKQNYGYTF.

This clonotype was seen once. The genes are TRBV12-3 or TRBV12-4 and TRBJ1-2, with D tentatively TRBD1 (5 bases). CDR3 size: 13 residues. V dropped 1 base and J dropped 8 bases, with 11 bases sitting between them. CDR3 in DNA: TGTGCCAGCAGTTTAGAGTCGGGGGTCGGCTACACCTTC. It translates to CASSLESGVGYTF.

In this sample, this clonotype turned up a few times. This chain joins TRBV3-1 and TRBJ2-1; D is perhaps TRBD1 or TRBD2 (5 bases each). CDR1 and CDR2 (germline): LGHDT, YNNKEL (reference sequence). The CDR3 is 13 amino acids. V was shortened by 4 bases and J by 12 bases, with 16 bases between the two germline ends. CDR3 residues: CASSRGTGGGQFF. The CDR3, as DNA: TGTGCCAGCAGCCGAGGGACGGGCGGTGGGCAGTTCTTC.

This clonotype was counted only a few times. The rearrangement uses TRBV6-6 and TRBJ2-3; D remains unclear. CDR3 size: 13 residues. V dropped 2 bases and J dropped 4 bases, with 7 bases sitting between them. In germline, CDR1 is MNHNY, CDR2 SVGAGI (reference sequence). CDR3 protein: CASSYGQPDTQYF. CDR3 bases: TGTGCCAGCAGTTACGGGCAGCCAGATACGCAGTATTTT.

CDR3 in DNA: TGTGCCATCAGTGAGTCGAAGGGGGAAGCTTTCTTT. It codes for CAISESKGEAFF. V usage is TRBV10-3 and J usage is TRBJ1-1; maybe TRBD1 (5 bases). This CDR3 is 12 amino acids long. Germline lookup yields CDR1 ENHRY and CDR2 SYGVKD. Trimming removed 0 bases at V and 8 bases at J, with 7 bases between.

There are a few counts of this clonotype. The chain is built from TRBV9 and TRBJ2-1, with D possibly TRBD2 on 6 matching bases. CDR1 is SGDLS and CDR2 is YYNGEE in the germline V gene. Trimming removed 6 bases at V and 9 bases at J, with 16 bases between. CDR3 size: 13 residues. Here the CDR3 reads CASTQVRTTEQFF. The CDR3 DNA sequence: TGTGCCAGCACCCAGGTGAGGACTACTGAGCAGTTCTTC.